This entry lists 32 T cell receptor beta chains sequenced from one sample in a study of tumour-infiltrating T cells in Burkitt lymphoma. Data came from immunoSEQ multiplex PCR; TCRdb stores just in-frame clones and leaves some out. The sample holds 13,000 or so clones, 85% to 90% seen once. Sequences were obtained from tumor tissue. The receptor source for this set is a human donor with diffuse large B-cell lymphoma.

V is TRBV29-1 and J is TRBJ2-5; D may match TRBD1 or TRBD2 (6 bases each). TRBJ2-7 matches the DNA end more closely, so the J call is doubtful. Per germline, CDR1 SQVTM and CDR2 ANQGSEA. The length of the CDR3 is 14 residues. Here the CDR3 reads CSVRTKGGVYEQYF. DNA of the CDR3: TGCAGCGTCCGGACAAAGGGGGGTGTCTACGAGCAGTACTTC.

The V call is TRBV6-6, the J call TRBJ1-2; 7 nucleotides line up with TRBD1. Trimming took 10 bases from V and 1 from J; bases not matched to a gene: 9. Germline CDR1 reads MNHNY; CDR2 reads SVGAGI (reference sequence). The CDR3 contains 14 residues. The chain's CDR3 is CATRQGVINYGYTF. In DNA form, the CDR3 reads TGTGCCACCCGACAGGGAGTTATTAACTATGGCTACACCTTC.

The chain uses TRBV29-1 and TRBJ2-7; D not resolved. In germline, CDR1 is SQVTM, CDR2 ANQGSEA. This CDR3 comprises 14 residues. V was clipped by 6 bases and J by 7 bases, with 22 bases between them. The CDR3 bases are TGCAGCGTGGGGAATGGTGCTGCGCTTCGGGAGCAGTACTTC. It translates to CSVGNGAALREQYF.

CDR3 in DNA: TGTGCCAGCAGCCGCGGACTCGGTCGTGGGTACGAGCAGTACTTC. Protein product: CASSRGLGRGYEQYF. The V and J genes are TRBV7-2 and TRBJ2-7; tentative D call: TRBD2 (5 bases). Germline loops: CDR1 SGHTA, CDR2 FQGNSA. This CDR3 has 15 residues. Trimming removed 5 bases from V and 4 bases from J, with 18 bases in between.

The gene calls are TRBV9 and TRBJ2-2; D is ambiguous. Germline V lookup: CDR1 SGDLS, CDR2 YYNGEE. The CDR3 has 15 residues. V lost 1 base and J 5 bases, leaving 12 bases between the germline ends. CDR3 residues: CASSVTLAQTGELFF. CDR3 DNA: TGTGCCAGCAGCGTAACGTTAGCCCAAACCGGGGAGCTGTTTTTT.

In regard to this clone: A read error may produce the germline difference seen at one junction end. The sample contains more than one DNA sequence encoding this CDR3. This chain joins TRBV4-2 and TRBJ2-6; tentative D call: TRBD1 (6 bases). This CDR3 is 16 amino acids long. Germline lookup yields CDR1 LGHNA and CDR2 YNFKEQ. CDR3 sequence reads: CASSLGQGNGANVLTF. CDR3 DNA sequence: TGTGCTAGCAGCCTAGGGCAGGGGAATGGGGCCAACGTCCTGACTTTC.

This clone was found once. A junction boundary mismatches the germline segment, possibly from a read error. The rearrangement joins TRBV6-5 to TRBJ1-5; D may be TRBD1 (6 bases). In germline, CDR1 is MNHEY, CDR2 SVGAGI. The CDR3 has 13 amino acids. This CDR3 reads CASSRTANQPQHF. The CDR3 nucleotides are TGTGCCAGCAGTAGGACAGCCAATCAGCCCCAACATTTT.

The J gene is TRBJ2-2, the V gene TRBV5-5; no reliable D call. The CDR3 length is 13 residues. Trimming removed 4 bases from V and 5 bases from J, with 9 bases in between. The germline V gene has CDR1 SGHKS and CDR2 YYEKEE (reference sequence). The CDR3 DNA sequence: TGTGCCAGCAGCGCGGCCTCAACCGGGGAGCTGTTTTTT. Amino acids: CASSAASTGELFF.

This clone was observed a handful of times. This specimen includes other DNA sequences encoding the same CDR3. The genes are TRBV9 and TRBJ2-7, with D tentatively TRBD1 (6 bases). The V end was cut by 3 bases, the J end by 7 bases, with 14 bases between. Germline CDR1 is SGDLS and CDR2 is YYNGEE. This CDR3 spans 13 amino acids. CDR3 in amino acids: CASSATGLEEQYF. DNA for the CDR3: TGTGCCAGCAGCGCCACAGGGCTCGAAGAGCAGTACTTC.

This clone was seen only a few times. V and J are TRBV9 and TRBJ2-1; a possible D gene is TRBD1 (5 bases). Trimming left V 6 bases short and J 0 bases short, with 16 bases between. CDR1 is SGDLS, CDR2 YYNGEE, per germline. This CDR3 region has 16 residues. The CDR3 region has the DNA TGTGCCAGCACCCTAGGGCAGGGCAGCTCCTACAATGAGCAGTTCTTC. It encodes CASTLGQGSSYNEQFF.

The chain couples TRBV5-1 to TRBJ2-6; D uncertain. The CDR3 is made up of 17 amino acids. The germline V and J ends were trimmed by 0 bases and 0 bases, with 10 bases remaining between them. CDR1 and CDR2 from the germline V gene are SGHRS and YFSETQ. CDR3 in DNA: TGCGCCAGCAGCTTGGAGGGCAGCCTCTCTGGGGCCAACGTCCTGACTTTC. This gives the protein CASSLEGSLSGANVLTF.

The chain combines TRBV7-9 with TRBJ1-3; no definite D call. Germline V gene lookup returns CDR1 SEHNR and CDR2 FQNEAQ (reference sequence). Trimming left V 0 bases short and J 0 bases short, with 12 bases between. The CDR3 has 17 residues. The CDR3 region has the DNA TGTGCCAGCAGCTTAGCGAATCAGCCTTACTCTGGAAACACCATATATTTT. The encoded protein is CASSLANQPYSGNTIYF.

This chain uses TRBV7-9 with TRBJ1-3; D uncertain. Germline-derived CDR1 and CDR2 are SEHNR and FQNEAQ (reference sequence). The V gene lost 5 bases and the J gene lost 2 bases, with 4 bases spanning the gap. The CDR3 is 12 residues long. CDR3 in DNA: TGTGCCAGCAGCCAGGCTGGAAACACCATATATTTT. It specifies CASSQAGNTIYF.

J is TRBJ1-1 and V is TRBV19; no clear D. This CDR3 contains 12 residues. The germline V gene has CDR1 LNHDA and CDR2 SQIVND (reference sequence). V was pared by 6 bases and J by 0 bases, with 5 bases between. CDR3 nucleotides: TGTGCCAGTAGCCTGATGAACACTGAAGCTTTCTTT. It encodes CASSLMNTEAFF.

The chain couples TRBV18 to TRBJ2-7, with TRBD2 as a possible D gene (6 bases). V dropped 1 base and J dropped 0 bases, with 10 bases sitting between them. From germline, CDR1 is KGHSH and CDR2 LQKENI. The CDR3 covers 15 residues. The CDR3 region is CASSPRLAPSYEQYF. CDR3 coding DNA: TGTGCCAGCTCACCACGGCTAGCGCCCTCCTACGAGCAGTACTTC.

This clone was detected a few times. This sequence joins TRBV2 and TRBJ2-7, with 11 positions matching TRBD2. V was pared by 3 bases and J by 3 bases, with 4 bases of the junction left unmatched. Germline V gene lookup returns CDR1 SNHLY and CDR2 FYNNEI. The CDR3 consists of 15 residues. The CDR3 here is CASSDGTSGYYEQYF. The CDR3 region has the DNA TGTGCCAGCAGTGATGGGACTAGCGGATACTACGAGCAGTACTTC.

The rearrangement joins TRBV11-2 to TRBJ2-7; D gene unclear. The CDR3 sequence is 13 residues long. The V gene's germline CDR1 is SGHAT and CDR2 FQNNGV. Trimming pared 7 bases from V and 0 bases from J, leaving 10 bases between. The DNA for the CDR3 is TGTGCCAGCAAGGAGCTTTTCTCCTACGAGCAGTACTTC. Amino acids: CASKELFSYEQYF.

The V call is TRBV9, the J call TRBJ2-3; 7 nucleotides align to TRBD2. Trimming cost V 2 bases and J 2 bases; bases outside gene matches: 11. Germline V lookup: CDR1 SGDLS, CDR2 YYNGEE. This CDR3 is built from 17 residues. The DNA of the CDR3 is TGTGCCAGCAGCGTCAGCATCGGGCGGGGGACCACAGATACGCAGTATTTT. Its translation: CASSVSIGRGTTDTQYF.

This sequence joins TRBV27 and TRBJ1-2; D is undetermined. This CDR3 contains 14 residues. V dropped 0 bases and J dropped 3 bases, with 8 bases sitting between them. Germline V gene data show CDR1 as MNHEY and CDR2 as SMNVEV (reference sequence). The DNA for the CDR3 is TGTGCCAGCAGTTTATCCGGAAGCTACTATGGCTACACCTTC. It translates to CASSLSGSYYGYTF.

The gene calls are TRBV6-4 and TRBJ2-7, with a possible D match to TRBD1 (5 bases). This CDR3 region has 18 residues. Trimming pared 2 bases from V and 2 bases from J, leaving 22 bases between. Germline V gene sequence: CDR1 MRHNA, CDR2 SNTAGT. The CDR3 sequence is CASSDGYNSLDNAYEQYF. In nucleotides, the CDR3 is TGTGCCAGCAGTGACGGCTATAACTCGCTGGACAACGCCTACGAGCAGTACTTC.

This chain uses TRBV27 with TRBJ1-1; D is ambiguous. Between the trimmed V and J ends, which lost 4 bases and 1 base, there was a span of 13 bases. The CDR3 spans 15 residues. CDR1 and CDR2 from the germline V gene are MNHEY and SMNVEV (reference sequence). The CDR3 DNA is TGTGCCAGCAGTTACATTGGACGGGCGAACACTGAAGCTTTCTTT. Protein: CASSYIGRANTEAFF.

This clone was observed a few times. The rearrangement links TRBV29-1 to TRBJ2-2, with D unresolved. V was clipped by 6 bases and J by 6 bases, with 17 bases between them. Germline-derived CDR1 and CDR2 are SQVTM and ANQGSEA. The CDR3 is 14 amino acids. This CDR3 is CSVERRIPPGELFF. The CDR3 DNA is TGCAGCGTCGAAAGGCGTATCCCCCCCGGGGAGCTGTTTTTT.

The V call is TRBV7-2, the J call TRBJ2-7; 9 bases are shared with TRBD1. CDR1 SGHTA and CDR2 FQGNSA come from the germline V gene. The CDR3 extends over 15 amino acids. V gave up 5 bases and J gave up 1 base; unmatched junction bases: 6. CDR3 sequence reads: CASSVQGAASYEQYF. The CDR3, as DNA: TGTGCCAGCAGCGTACAGGGGGCGGCTTCCTACGAGCAGTACTTC.

This clone was seen more than once but under ten times. The chain uses TRBV10-1 and TRBJ1-2; D unclear. The CDR3 is 13 amino acids. V lost 6 bases to trimming and J lost 5 bases, with 13 bases between them. The V gene's germline CDR1 is WNHNN and CDR2 SYGVQD (reference sequence). The CDR3 reads CASSITGSYGYTF. In nucleotides, the CDR3 is TGCGCCAGCAGCATCACGGGATCATATGGCTACACCTTC.

V gene TRBV6-6 combines with J gene TRBJ1-3; D may be TRBD1 (6 bases). With 5 bases removed from V and 0 bases from J, the gap between germline ends came to 11 bases. Germline V CDR1 and CDR2: MNHNY, SVGAGI (reference sequence). This CDR3 is built from 15 residues. CDR3 amino acids: CASSGTGFSGNTIYF. The CDR3 nucleotides read TGTGCCAGCAGTGGCACAGGGTTCTCTGGAAACACCATATATTTT.

The rearrangement links TRBV7-9 to TRBJ2-3; no firm D call. Between the trimmed V and J ends, which lost 5 bases and 2 bases, there was a span of 20 bases. This CDR3 has 17 residues. Germline V gives CDR1 SEHNR, CDR2 FQNEAQ (reference sequence). This CDR3 reads CASSPFPSKSPTDTQYF. The CDR3 DNA sequence: TGTGCCAGCAGCCCCTTTCCGTCCAAGTCCCCCACAGATACGCAGTATTTT.

The chain joins TRBV9 to TRBJ2-7; no firm D call. Trimming took off 4 bases at V and 3 bases at J, with 14 bases between the two ends. This CDR3 region has 14 residues. Germline CDR1 and CDR2: SGDLS and YYNGEE. In nucleotides, the CDR3 is TGTGCCAGCAGCCCCCGGGCCTCATTCTACGAGCAGTACTTC. Its protein is CASSPRASFYEQYF.

The chain joins TRBV6-1 to TRBJ2-1; 8 positions match TRBD2. The CDR3 totals 14 residues. Per germline, CDR1 MNHNS and CDR2 SASEGT. The V segment lost 10 bases and the J segment 6 bases; nucleotides outside the gene matches: 11. The CDR3 bases are TGTGCCAACCGGGAGGGCGGACTAATCAATGAGCAGTTCTTC. It is translated as CANREGGLINEQFF.

The gene calls are TRBV7-9 and TRBJ1-5, with D perhaps TRBD1 (6 bases). The CDR3 contains 13 residues. V was shortened by 3 bases and J by 5 bases, with 8 bases between the two germline ends. The germline CDR1 and CDR2 sequences are SEHNR and FQNEAQ (reference sequence). CDR3 residues: CASSFSGDQPQHF. The CDR3 DNA is TGTGCCAGCAGCTTTTCAGGGGATCAGCCCCAGCATTTT.

The gene calls are TRBV6-5 and TRBJ1-1; D gene ambiguous. In germline, CDR1 is MNHEY, CDR2 SVGAGI. The V and J ends lost 2 bases and 4 bases respectively, with 8 bases between them. The CDR3 contains 13 residues. This CDR3 is CASSYELSTEAFF. CDR3 DNA sequence: TGTGCCAGCAGTTACGAGTTGAGCACTGAAGCTTTCTTT.

This sequence joins TRBV15 and TRBJ1-5; D unresolved. Germline V gene sequence: CDR1 LNHNV, CDR2 YYDKDF (reference sequence). There are 15 residues in the CDR3. V gave up 0 bases and J gave up 4 bases, with 10 bases separating them. The CDR3 protein is CATSRDGEWNQPQHF. In DNA, the CDR3 is TGTGCCACCAGCAGAGATGGGGAGTGGAATCAGCCCCAGCATTTT.

The V call is TRBV2, the J call TRBJ2-1, with 8 bases lining up with TRBD2. With V trimmed by 7 bases and J by 3 bases, 5 bases remained unmatched. There are 14 residues in the CDR3. Germline values: CDR1 SNHLY, CDR2 FYNNEI. In DNA, the CDR3 is TGTGCCAGCATTTCGGGGGGGAACTACAATGAGCAGTTCTTC. Protein product: CASISGGNYNEQFF.